What follows are 19 T cell receptor beta chains derived from one specimen sequenced in a study of shared T cell receptors in the human thymus. The table came from immunoSEQ multiplex PCR; TCRdb's copy has only in-frame clones and leaves some out. This table has over 650,000 clones, 80% to 90% appearing once. This sample also appeared in a second study, on human thymus T cells.

Sequences were obtained from thymocytes. These TCRs come from a boy in the first two years of life with a congenital heart defect.

The chain couples TRBV7-2 to TRBJ2-7, with 11 bases aligning to TRBD2. CDR3 size: 15 residues. The trim removed 5 bases at V and 4 bases at J, leaving 7 bases unmatched. Per germline, CDR1 SGHTA and CDR2 FQGNSA. The CDR3 loop reads CASSPETSGVYEQYF. Here the CDR3 DNA reads TGTGCCAGCAGCCCGGAGACTAGCGGGGTATACGAGCAGTACTTC.

This chain connects TRBV6-6 to TRBJ2-6, with 7 bases identical to TRBD1. The V gene's germline CDR1 is MNHNY and CDR2 SVGAGI (reference sequence). The CDR3 is 15 amino acids. J lost 2 bases, V lost 4 bases, and 2 bases had no gene match. CDR3 amino acids: CASSSDRAGANVLTF. The CDR3 bases are TGTGCCAGCAGTTCCGACAGGGCTGGGGCCAACGTCCTGACTTTC.

The chain couples TRBV10-1 to TRBJ2-7, with 7 nucleotides matching TRBD2. V shed 2 bases and J 2 bases; nucleotides not matched to a gene: 3. This CDR3 is built from 14 residues. Germline V gene sequence: CDR1 WNHNN, CDR2 SYGVQD (reference sequence). CDR3 region: CASSEGLGTYEQYF. The CDR3 DNA follows: TGCGCCAGCAGTGAGGGACTAGGGACCTACGAGCAGTACTTC.

The chain employs TRBV19 and TRBJ2-3; TRBD1 matches 12 bases. The V segment lost 7 bases and the J segment 4 bases; nucleotides outside the gene matches: 9. The germline CDR1 and CDR2 sequences are LNHDA and SQIVND (reference sequence). The CDR3 covers 16 residues. The CDR3 DNA reads as TGTGCCAGTACCTCCCCGGGACAGGGGGCCCCAGATACGCAGTATTTT. It translates to CASTSPGQGAPDTQYF.

This chain uses TRBV28 with TRBJ1-5; D unresolved. Germline loops: CDR1 MDHEN, CDR2 SYDVKM. With 4 bases removed from V and 6 bases from J, the gap between germline ends came to 19 bases. The CDR3 contains 16 residues. CDR3 sequence: CASSSTLPGRGQPQHF. DNA for the CDR3: TGTGCCAGCAGTTCCACCCTGCCCGGGCGGGGTCAGCCCCAGCATTTT.

This chain joins TRBV19 and TRBJ2-2, with TRBD2 matching 10 bases. Germline CDR1 is LNHDA and CDR2 is SQIVND (reference sequence). V trimming: 5 bases; J trimming: 8 bases; junction bases outside the gene matches: 11. CDR3 length equals 16 residues. CDR3 nucleotides: TGTGCCAGTAGTGCCAAACCTAGCGGGAGTAAGGGGGAGCTGTTTTTT. This codes for CASSAKPSGSKGELFF.

This chain links TRBV27 with TRBJ2-7, with 9 bases aligning to TRBD2. CDR3 size: 14 residues. Germline assignment: CDR1 MNHEY and CDR2 SMNVEV (reference sequence). The V and J ends lost 11 bases and 1 base, in that order; junction bases with no gene match: 9. In nucleotides, the CDR3 is TGTGCCTCTGGGGAGCTAGCGGGGTCCTACGAGCAGTACTTC. Its protein product is CASGELAGSYEQYF.

This chain joins TRBV25-1 and TRBJ2-1; 8 bases map to TRBD2. The V gene end was trimmed by 4 bases and the J gene end by 2 bases; junction bases not matched to a gene: 13. In germline, CDR1 is MGHDK, CDR2 SYGVNS. This CDR3 contains 18 residues. Written as DNA, the CDR3 is TGTGCCAGCAGTGCGGGGCCTCGGACTAGCCTGACCTACAATGAGCAGTTCTTC. It translates to CASSAGPRTSLTYNEQFF.

The rearrangement uses TRBV15 and TRBJ1-6, with unresolved D. The CDR3 is 16 amino acids. The V end lost 2 bases, the J end lost 10 bases, and 18 bases lay between the germline ends. CDR1 is LNHNV and CDR2 is YYDKDF in the germline V gene (reference sequence). The CDR3 is CATSRLHRVDSSPLHF. Here the CDR3 DNA reads TGTGCCACCAGCAGACTTCATAGGGTGGACTCCTCACCCCTCCACTTT.

The rearrangement uses TRBV5-6 and TRBJ2-7; 8 bases agree with TRBD2. Looked up from germline, CDR1 is SGHDT and CDR2 is YYEEEE. With 6 bases clipped from V and 3 bases from J, the junction kept 5 bases outside the gene matches. The CDR3 is 13 amino acids. CDR3 amino acids: CASTPRGGYEQYF. Here the CDR3 DNA reads TGTGCCAGCACCCCTCGGGGGGGCTACGAGCAGTACTTC.

The chain recombines TRBV6-1 with TRBJ1-5, with 9 positions matching TRBD1. Trimming removed 6 bases from V and 5 bases from J; junction bases left unmatched: 5. CDR3 length equals 14 residues. CDR1 and CDR2 (germline): MNHNS, SASEGT. CDR3 DNA: TGTGCCAGCAGCGGACAGGGGAGGGATCAGCCCCAGCATTTT. Translating gives CASSGQGRDQPQHF.

This CDR3 reads CASSSGLGGTDTQYF. The CDR3 DNA follows: TGTGCCAGCAGCTCGGGACTGGGTGGCACAGATACGCAGTATTTT. The rearrangement joins TRBV5-4 to TRBJ2-3; possibly TRBD2 for D (6 bases). V was trimmed by 3 bases and J by 1 base, leaving 12 bases between them. The CDR3 totals 15 residues. Germline CDR1 is SGHNT and CDR2 is YYREEE (reference sequence).

The CDR3 protein is CASSEALRTLLSYNEQFF. DNA for the CDR3: TGTGCCAGCAGTGAAGCGCTCCGGACTTTGCTCTCCTACAATGAGCAGTTCTTC. The chain links TRBV2 to TRBJ2-1, with TRBD2 as a possible D gene (5 bases). CDR1 is SNHLY, CDR2 FYNNEI, per germline. V gave up 0 bases and J gave up 0 bases, with 15 bases separating them. This CDR3 comprises 18 residues. The full variable domain, rest sourced from reference TRBV2 and TRBJ2-1, is EPEVTQTPSHQVTQMGQEVILRCVPISNHLYFYWYRQILGQKVEFLVSFYNNEISEKSEIFDDQFSVERPDGSNFTLKIRSTKLEDSAMYFCASSEALRTLLSYNEQFFGPGTRLTVL.

The V gene is TRBV5-6, the J gene TRBJ1-2; 8 nucleotides agree with TRBD1. CDR3 length: 13 amino acids. Germline V gives CDR1 SGHDT, CDR2 YYEEEE. The V and J ends lost 0 bases and 8 bases, in that order; junction bases with no gene match: 3. CDR3 protein: CASSLVRGRGYTF. In DNA, the CDR3 is TGTGCCAGCAGCTTGGTCAGGGGGCGCGGCTACACCTTC.

The chain links TRBV28 to TRBJ1-5, with TRBD1 matching over 9 bases. CDR1 and CDR2 from the germline V gene are MDHEN and SYDVKM. V gave up 6 bases and J gave up 7 bases; unmatched junction bases: 4. The CDR3 runs 13 residues. CDR3 in DNA: TGTGCCAGCAGGGGACAGGGCGGCCAGCCCCAGCATTTT. It codes for CASRGQGGQPQHF.

The chain combines TRBV30 with TRBJ2-7; tentatively, D is TRBD2 (6 bases). V lost 7 bases, J lost 5 bases, and 15 bases lay in between. The germline CDR1 and CDR2 sequences are GTSNPN and SVGIG (reference sequence). The CDR3 has 12 residues. The CDR3 DNA sequence: TGTGCCTACCGACTAGACCCCAACGAGCAGTACTTC. Translation: CAYRLDPNEQYF.

The genes are TRBV28 and TRBJ2-5; perhaps TRBD2 as D (7 bases). V was cut by 3 bases and J by 3 bases, with 17 bases left in between. Per germline, CDR1 MDHEN and CDR2 SYDVKM. The CDR3 totals 16 residues. CDR3 in DNA: TGTGCCAGCAGTTTCCACCTCGGGGGGCGAGAAGAGACCCAGTACTTC. As protein: CASSFHLGGREETQYF. The whole variable domain, filled in from reference TRBV28 and TRBJ2-5, reads DVKVTQSSRYLVKRTGEKVFLECVQDMDHENMFWYRQDPGLGLRLIYFSYDVKMKEKGDIPEGYSVSREKKERFSLILESASTNQTSMYLCASSFHLGGREETQYFGPGTRLLVL.

The gene calls are TRBV5-1 and TRBJ2-7; 7 bases are a match to TRBD2. V gave up 0 bases and J gave up 4 bases; unmatched junction bases: 10. The CDR3 has 16 residues. Germline V gene sequence: CDR1 SGHRS, CDR2 YFSETQ. CDR3 nucleotides: TGCGCCAGCAGCTTGGGAGGGACTACTAGCCCTTACGAGCAGTACTTC. It translates to CASSLGGTTSPYEQYF.

The rearrangement links TRBV27 to TRBJ1-1; 8 bases map to TRBD1. This CDR3 is built from 14 residues. After removal of 6 bases from V and 1 base from J, the junction contained 4 bases not matched to a gene. From germline, CDR1 is MNHEY and CDR2 SMNVEV (reference sequence). The CDR3 here is CASSRDRRNTEAFF. The DNA of the CDR3 is TGTGCCAGCAGCCGGGACAGGAGGAACACTGAAGCTTTCTTT.